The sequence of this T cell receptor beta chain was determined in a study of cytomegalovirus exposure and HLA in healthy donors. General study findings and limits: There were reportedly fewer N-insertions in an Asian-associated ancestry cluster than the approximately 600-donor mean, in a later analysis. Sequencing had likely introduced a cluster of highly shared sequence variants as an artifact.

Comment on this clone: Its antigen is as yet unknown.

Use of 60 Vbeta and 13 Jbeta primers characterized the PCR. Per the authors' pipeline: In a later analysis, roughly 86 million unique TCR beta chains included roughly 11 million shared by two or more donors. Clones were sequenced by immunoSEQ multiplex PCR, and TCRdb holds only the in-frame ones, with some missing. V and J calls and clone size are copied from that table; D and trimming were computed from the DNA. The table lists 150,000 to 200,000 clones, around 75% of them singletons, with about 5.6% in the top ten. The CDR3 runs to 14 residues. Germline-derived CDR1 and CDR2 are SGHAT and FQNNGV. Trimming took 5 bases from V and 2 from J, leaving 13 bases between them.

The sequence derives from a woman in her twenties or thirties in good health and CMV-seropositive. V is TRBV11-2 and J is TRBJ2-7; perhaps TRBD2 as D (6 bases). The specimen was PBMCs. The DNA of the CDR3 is TGTGCCAGCAGCCCCGGGAGAGGGGCCTACGAGCAGTACTTC. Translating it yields CASSPGRGAYEQYF.